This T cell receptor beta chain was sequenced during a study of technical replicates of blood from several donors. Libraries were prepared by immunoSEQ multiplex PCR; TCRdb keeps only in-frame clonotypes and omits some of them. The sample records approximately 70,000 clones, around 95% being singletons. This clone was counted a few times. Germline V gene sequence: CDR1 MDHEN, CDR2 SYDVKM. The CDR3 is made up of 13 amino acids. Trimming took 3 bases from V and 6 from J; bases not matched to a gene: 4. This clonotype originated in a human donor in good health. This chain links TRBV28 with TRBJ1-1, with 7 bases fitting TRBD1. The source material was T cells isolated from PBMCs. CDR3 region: CASSFLGGPEAFF. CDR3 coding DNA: TGTGCCAGCAGTTTCCTAGGGGGCCCTGAAGCTTTCTTT. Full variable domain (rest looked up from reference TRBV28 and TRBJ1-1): DVKVTQSSRYLVKRTGEKVFLECVQDMDHENMFWYRQDPGLGLRLIYFSYDVKMKEKGDIPEGYSVSREKKERFSLILESASTNQTSMYLCASSFLGGPEAFFGQGTRLTVV.